These 29 T cell receptor beta chains were all obtained from the same sample, sequenced in a study of CD8+ T cells in alopecia areata. cDNA serving as the sequencing template came from extracted, reverse transcribed RNA. Assay used: immunoSEQ multiplex PCR; TCRdb lists only in-frame clones, some missing. The sample holds thousands of clones; 60% to 75% are singletons and the top ten take roughly 6.4%. The sample consisted of skin. Source of these receptors: a human donor in good health.

The J gene is TRBJ1-1, the V gene TRBV2, with 7 bases identical to TRBD1. CDR1 and CDR2 (germline): SNHLY, FYNNEI. The CDR3 consists of 15 residues. V trimming: 7 bases; J trimming: 1 base; junction bases outside the gene matches: 9. CDR3 region: CASTLDRQQNTEAFF. The CDR3 nucleotides read TGTGCCAGCACTTTGGACAGGCAACAGAACACTGAAGCTTTCTTT.

This chain joins TRBV7-9 and TRBJ2-5; no definite D call. Trimming stripped 5 bases from V and 5 bases from J, with 12 bases between. The CDR3 covers 13 residues. CDR1 and CDR2 (germline): SEHNR, FQNEAQ (reference sequence). The CDR3 spells CASSPSYGETQYF. The CDR3, as DNA: TGTGCCAGCAGCCCCTCGTATGGGGAGACCCAGTACTTC.

This chain joins TRBV6-5 and TRBJ1-3; D is possibly TRBD1 (6 bases). The CDR3 is made up of 15 amino acids. V lost 6 bases, J lost 0 bases, and 12 bases lay in between. Germline CDR1 reads MNHEY; CDR2 reads SVGAGI. The CDR3 loop is CASSGQPDSGNTIYF. The CDR3 DNA sequence: TGTGCCAGCAGCGGACAGCCTGACTCTGGAAACACCATATATTTT.

The V gene is TRBV6-5, the J gene TRBJ1-5; no clear D gene. Germline V gene data show CDR1 as MNHEY and CDR2 as SVGAGI. The CDR3 sequence is 14 residues long. Trimming left V 5 bases short and J 5 bases short, with 13 bases between. The CDR3 loop reads CASSDGGFHQPQHF. CDR3 in DNA: TGTGCCAGCAGTGACGGAGGGTTTCATCAGCCCCAGCATTTT.

The chain uses TRBV11-2 and TRBJ2-2, with D tentatively TRBD1 or TRBD2 (5 bases each). The germline gives CDR1 SGHAT, CDR2 FQNNGV. The CDR3 loop spans 15 amino acids. Trimming pared 8 bases from V and 3 bases from J, leaving 16 bases between. CDR3 nucleotide sequence: TGTGCCAGCGCGACCGGGGCGGCTCACACCGGGGAGCTGTTTTTT. It translates to CASATGAAHTGELFF.

This clone turned up a few times. The chain couples TRBV19 to TRBJ2-3, with D possibly TRBD1 on 6 matching bases. Trimming pared 0 bases from V and 5 bases from J, leaving 12 bases between. Germline lookup yields CDR1 LNHDA and CDR2 SQIVND (reference sequence). This CDR3 comprises 15 residues. In DNA, the CDR3 is TGTGCCAGTAGTATAGATCACAGGGTAGGAGATACGCAGTATTTT. This sequence encodes CASSIDHRVGDTQYF. The full variable domain, with the rest looked up from reference TRBV19 and TRBJ2-3, is DGGITQSPKYLFRKEGQNVTLSCEQNLNHDAMYWYRQDPGQGLRLIYYSQIVNDFQKGDIAEGYSVSREKKESFPLTVTSAQKNPTAFYLCASSIDHRVGDTQYFGPGTRLTVL.

V and J are TRBV18 and TRBJ1-1, with D perhaps TRBD1 (5 bases). Germline V gives CDR1 KGHSH, CDR2 LQKENI. Trimming removed 1 base from V and 1 base from J, with 13 bases in between. This CDR3 comprises 16 residues. In nucleotides, the CDR3 is TGTGCCAGCTCACCACAAACGTCGGGGACGAACACTGAAGCTTTCTTT. Its translation is CASSPQTSGTNTEAFF.

The J gene is TRBJ2-1, the V gene TRBV7-3, with 11 bases fitting TRBD1. Germline loops: CDR1 SGHTA, CDR2 FQGTGA. J was trimmed by 3 bases and V by 4 bases; bases with no gene match: 2. The CDR3 covers 15 residues. This CDR3 reads CASSSGTGGYNEQFF. In DNA, the CDR3 is TGTGCCAGCAGCTCAGGGACAGGGGGCTACAATGAGCAGTTCTTC.

In DNA form, the CDR3 reads TGTGCCAGCAGTTACTCAGGGGTGGACACAGATACGCAGTATTTT. It yields the protein CASSYSGVDTDTQYF. J is TRBJ2-3 and V is TRBV6-6, with D maybe TRBD1 (5 bases). Trimming removed 0 bases at V and 2 bases at J, with 9 bases between. Germline V gene data show CDR1 as MNHNY and CDR2 as SVGAGI (reference sequence). The CDR3 is 15 amino acids.

The chain joins TRBV7-3 to TRBJ2-3, with D perhaps matching TRBD1 (6 bases). The length of the CDR3 is 14 residues. Trimming took off 0 bases at V and 5 bases at J, with 9 bases between the two ends. Germline CDR1 reads SGHTA; CDR2 reads FQGTGA. The CDR3 spells CASSLTGAGDTQYF. CDR3 DNA sequence: TGTGCCAGCAGCTTAACGGGGGCGGGAGATACGCAGTATTTT. The variable domain in full, completed from reference TRBV7-3 and TRBJ2-3, reads GAGVSQTPSNKVTEKGKYVELRCDPISGHTALYWYRQSLGQGPEFLIYFQGTGAADDSGLPNDRFFAVRPEGSVSTLKIQRTERGDSAVYLCASSLTGAGDTQYFGPGTRLTVL.

The rearrangement uses TRBV2 and TRBJ2-2; D gene unclear. Germline CDR1 and CDR2: SNHLY and FYNNEI. The CDR3 contains 14 residues. V shed 6 bases and J shed 2 bases, with 10 bases lying between them. In DNA, the CDR3 is TGTGCCAGCAGAGGCGTTCTTAACACCGGGGAGCTGTTTTTT. Translation gives CASRGVLNTGELFF.

The rearrangement links TRBV10-2 to TRBJ1-4, with D perhaps TRBD1 (6 bases). The germline V and J ends were trimmed by 6 bases and 6 bases, with 17 bases remaining between them. This CDR3 has 15 residues. Germline values: CDR1 WSHSY, CDR2 SAAADI. CDR3 sequence (DNA): TGCGCCAGCAGCGACGGGAGGCAGGGGTATGAAAAACTGTTTTTT. Translation gives CASSDGRQGYEKLFF.

The rearrangement links TRBV6-1 to TRBJ1-6; D not certain. CDR1 and CDR2 (germline): MNHNS, SASEGT. The length of the CDR3 is 14 residues. V lost 8 bases to trimming and J lost 7 bases, with 15 bases between them. The CDR3, as DNA: TGTGCCAGCCGTCCTCCGGCAGCAAATTCACCCCTCCACTTT. This encodes CASRPPAANSPLHF.

V is TRBV2 and J is TRBJ1-6; TRBD1 is a possible D gene (5 bases). Trimming left V 6 bases short and J 7 bases short, with 13 bases between. The CDR3 consists of 14 residues. Germline-derived CDR1 and CDR2 are SNHLY and FYNNEI. The CDR3 coding sequence is TGTGCCAGCAGCTTACAGGTGGAGAATTCACCCCTCCACTTT. Its translation is CASSLQVENSPLHF.

V and J are TRBV29-1 and TRBJ1-6, with TRBD1 matching over 9 bases. Per germline, CDR1 SQVTM and CDR2 ANQGSEA. The CDR3 consists of 14 residues. V lost 4 bases and J lost 14; bases outside the gene matches: 12. Here the CDR3 DNA reads TGCAGCGTTGGTTTGGACAGGGGAGGAAAAGCCCTCCACTTT. Amino acids: CSVGLDRGGKALHF.

This chain links TRBV6-1 with TRBJ2-6; 10 bases align to TRBD1. Germline trimming cut 4 bases from V and 1 base from J; bases unmatched to any gene: 7. Per the germline V gene, CDR1 is MNHNS and CDR2 is SASEGT. This CDR3 is built from 18 residues. Written as DNA, the CDR3 is TGTGCCAGCAGTGGGGTTGACAGGGGGCTGTCTGGGGCCAACGTCCTGACTTTC. It specifies CASSGVDRGLSGANVLTF.

CDR3 amino acids: CASKLGMTTGELFF. The CDR3 nucleotides are TGTGCCAGCAAGCTTGGGATGACGACCGGGGAGCTGTTTTTT. The chain recombines TRBV5-6 with TRBJ2-2; D is undetermined. The V gene lost 6 bases and the J gene lost 5 bases, with 14 bases spanning the gap. The CDR3 runs to 14 residues. In germline, CDR1 is SGHDT, CDR2 YYEEEE. Together with reference TRBV5-6 and TRBJ2-2, the CDR3 gives the full variable domain: DAGVTQSPTHLIKTRGQQVTLRCSPKSGHDTVSWYQQALGQGPQFIFQYYEEEERQRGNFPDRFSGHQFPNYSSELNVNALLLGDSALYLCASKLGMTTGELFFGEGSRLTVL.

The chain joins TRBV6-4 to TRBJ2-5, with 9 bases matching TRBD2. CDR3 size: 15 residues. Germline CDR1 reads MRHNA; CDR2 reads SNTAGT. Germline trimming cut 0 bases from V and 1 base from J; bases unmatched to any gene: 0. CDR3 coding DNA: TGTGCCAGCAGTGACTCTAGCGGGGGCCAAGAGACCCAGTACTTC. As protein: CASSDSSGGQETQYF.

With regard to this clone: The sample contains more than one DNA sequence encoding this CDR3. V gene TRBV6-5 combines with J gene TRBJ2-5; TRBD2 matches at 15 bases. This CDR3 is built from 15 residues. The V and J ends lost 5 bases and 2 bases, in that order; junction bases with no gene match: 0. CDR1 MNHEY and CDR2 SVGAGI come from the germline V gene. The CDR3 DNA follows: TGTGCCAGCAGTGGACTAGCGGGGGGGCAAGAGACCCAGTACTTC. This codes for CASSGLAGGQETQYF.

This clone was recorded a few times. The chain links TRBV23-1 to TRBJ2-5; TRBD2 agrees at 9 bases. TRBV23-1 is designated an ORF whose function remains uncertain. V lost 6 bases to trimming and J lost 3 bases; unmatched junction nucleotides: 23. The CDR3 covers 20 residues. The CDR3 reads CASSPPAGAGGSRIKETQYF. CDR3 sequence (DNA): TGCGCCAGCAGCCCCCCGGCGGGAGCGGGGGGAAGTAGGATTAAAGAGACCCAGTACTTC.

Here the CDR3 DNA reads TGTGCCTGGGGGGGACAGACCTCTGGAAACACCATATATTTT. Translating it yields CAWGGQTSGNTIYF. The rearrangement uses TRBV30 and TRBJ1-3; 7 nucleotides match TRBD1. Germline CDR1 and CDR2: GTSNPN and SVGIG (reference sequence). After removal of 5 bases from V and 0 bases from J, the junction contained 4 bases not matched to a gene. CDR3 size: 14 residues. Filled out from reference TRBV30 and TRBJ1-3, the complete variable domain reads SQTIHQWPATLVQPVGSPLSLECTVEGTSNPNLYWYRQAAGRGLQLLFYSVGIGQISSEVPQNLSASRPQDRQFILSSKKLLLSDSGFYLCAWGGQTSGNTIYFGEGSWLTVV.

The CDR3: CASSLRDRVSYEQYF. The CDR3 region has the DNA TGTGCCAGCAGCCTCCGGGACAGGGTCTCTTACGAGCAGTACTTC. The chain recombines TRBV11-1 with TRBJ2-7, with TRBD1 matching 9 bases. The germline gives CDR1 SGHAT, CDR2 FQDESV (reference sequence). The CDR3 is 15 amino acids. J lost 4 bases, V lost 5 bases, and 9 bases had no gene match. The entire variable domain, with the rest obtained from reference TRBV11-1 and TRBJ2-7, is as follows: EAEVAQSPRYKITEKSQAVAFWCDPISGHATLYWYRQILGQGPELLVQFQDESVVDDSQLPKDRFSAERLKGVDSTLKIQPAELGDSAMYLCASSLRDRVSYEQYFGPGTRLTVT.

Written as DNA, the CDR3 is TGTGCCAGCAGCCCGAAAGGCGGGTATGAAAAACTGTTTTTT. Its protein product is CASSPKGGYEKLFF. The V call is TRBV7-9, the J call TRBJ1-4; unclear D gene. The V gene's germline CDR1 is SEHNR and CDR2 FQNEAQ (reference sequence). This CDR3 spans 14 amino acids. V was shortened by 5 bases and J by 6 bases, with 13 bases between the two germline ends.

For the CDR3, the DNA is TGTGCCAGCAGCGATAGAACTAGCGGGGGTCGTTATGAGCAGTTCTTC. This sequence encodes CASSDRTSGGRYEQFF. The J gene is TRBJ2-1, the V gene TRBV7-2, with 11 bases lining up with TRBD2. The CDR3 loop spans 16 amino acids. Germline CDR1 and CDR2: SGHTA and FQGNSA. V lost 5 bases, J lost 8 bases, and 11 bases stayed unmatched.

The chain combines TRBV6-5 with TRBJ2-5; 12 positions match TRBD2. The germline gives CDR1 MNHEY, CDR2 SVGAGI. V was clipped by 4 bases and J by 8 bases; unmatched bases: 5. The CDR3 loop spans 14 amino acids. The CDR3 nucleotides read TGTGCCAGCAGTTCGGGACTAGCGGGCTTCACCCAGTACTTC. It yields the protein CASSSGLAGFTQYF.

The chain joins TRBV27 to TRBJ2-5; 9 bases are a match to TRBD2. Germline V gene lookup returns CDR1 MNHEY and CDR2 SMNVEV (reference sequence). The CDR3 has 15 amino acids. V lost 8 bases and J lost 0; bases outside the gene matches: 7. The CDR3 is CASGSSGGYQETQYF. CDR3 in DNA: TGTGCCAGCGGCTCAAGCGGGGGGTACCAAGAGACCCAGTACTTC.

The chain is built from TRBV11-2 and TRBJ2-3; 11 bases agree with TRBD2. Germline CDR1 reads SGHAT; CDR2 reads FQNNGV. Germline trimming cut 5 bases from V and 10 bases from J; bases unmatched to any gene: 14. This CDR3 is built from 16 residues. CDR3 in DNA: TGTGCCAGCAGCCCAAGTGTAGCGGGGGGGCCTGGCGCGCAGTATTTT. This codes for CASSPSVAGGPGAQYF.

The rearrangement joins TRBV2 to TRBJ1-4; TRBD1 matches 8 bases. Germline V gives CDR1 SNHLY, CDR2 FYNNEI. The junction had 6 bases not matched to a gene; V was cut back by 5 bases and J by 7 bases. This CDR3 comprises 14 residues. The CDR3 region has the DNA TGTGCCAGCAGTCTCGGACAGGGTGTTGAAAAACTGTTTTTT. This encodes CASSLGQGVEKLFF.

The sample holds one count of this clone. This chain connects TRBV6-5 to TRBJ1-5, with D possibly being TRBD1 (5 bases). Germline lookup yields CDR1 MNHEY and CDR2 SVGAGI. Deletions cut 4 bases from V and 9 bases from J, with 13 bases between. CDR3 size: 13 residues. CDR3 protein: CASSWDGSLPQHF. CDR3 DNA: TGTGCCAGCAGTTGGGACGGCAGTTTGCCCCAGCATTTT.